This TCR beta chain is from a study of OX40 agonist ivuxolimab in advanced cancers. Whole-study findings and limits: CD8+ T cells averaged more expanded clones than CD4+.

Some clones are missing from TCRdb's copy, which holds only in-frame ones; the method was immunoSEQ multiplex PCR. The sample holds 100,000 to 120,000 clones, roughly 90% seen once. Remarks on this clone: Its target is not known.

Looked up from germline, CDR1 is LGHNT and CDR2 is FRNRAP. CDR3 length equals 13 residues. V was trimmed by 3 bases and J by 0 bases, leaving 2 bases between them. The rearrangement links TRBV12-5 to TRBJ2-2; D is unresolved. This sequence originates from an adult with an advanced solid tumor such as melanoma, head and neck, liver or kidney cancer. Specimen: CD4+ or CD8+ T cells sorted from blood, collected in a trial of the OX40 agonist ivuxolimab. The CDR3 region has the DNA TGTGCTAGTGGTTTATCGAACACCGGGGAGCTGTTTTTT. It codes for CASGLSNTGELFF.